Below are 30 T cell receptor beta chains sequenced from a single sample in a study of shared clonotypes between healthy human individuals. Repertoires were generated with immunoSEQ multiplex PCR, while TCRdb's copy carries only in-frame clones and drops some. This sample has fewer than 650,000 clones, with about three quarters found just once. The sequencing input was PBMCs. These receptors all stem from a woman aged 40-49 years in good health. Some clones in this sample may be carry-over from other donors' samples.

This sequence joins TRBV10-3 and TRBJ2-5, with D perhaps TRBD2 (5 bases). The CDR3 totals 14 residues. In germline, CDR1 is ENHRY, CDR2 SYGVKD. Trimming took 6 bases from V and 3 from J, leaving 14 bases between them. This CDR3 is CAIRAEASKETQYF. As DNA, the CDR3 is TGTGCCATCAGGGCGGAGGCCAGTAAAGAGACCCAGTACTTC.

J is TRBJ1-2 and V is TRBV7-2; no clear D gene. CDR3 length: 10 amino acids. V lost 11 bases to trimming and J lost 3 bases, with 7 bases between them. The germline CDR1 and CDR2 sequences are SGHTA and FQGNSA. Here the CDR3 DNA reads TGTGCCGGTGTGGACTATGGCTACACCTTC. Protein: CAGVDYGYTF.

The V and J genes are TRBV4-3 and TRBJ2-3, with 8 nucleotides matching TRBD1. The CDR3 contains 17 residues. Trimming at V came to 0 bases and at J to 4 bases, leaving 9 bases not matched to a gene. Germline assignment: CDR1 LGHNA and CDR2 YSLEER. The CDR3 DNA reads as TGCGCCAGCAGCCAAGACTCGGACAGGGATTTGCCAGATACGCAGTATTTT. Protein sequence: CASSQDSDRDLPDTQYF.

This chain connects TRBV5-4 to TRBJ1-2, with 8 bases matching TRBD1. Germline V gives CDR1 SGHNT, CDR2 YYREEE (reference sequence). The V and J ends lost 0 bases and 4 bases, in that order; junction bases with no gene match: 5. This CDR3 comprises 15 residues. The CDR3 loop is CASSLAGQVVYGYTF. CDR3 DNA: TGTGCCAGCAGCTTGGCGGGACAGGTCGTCTATGGCTACACCTTC.

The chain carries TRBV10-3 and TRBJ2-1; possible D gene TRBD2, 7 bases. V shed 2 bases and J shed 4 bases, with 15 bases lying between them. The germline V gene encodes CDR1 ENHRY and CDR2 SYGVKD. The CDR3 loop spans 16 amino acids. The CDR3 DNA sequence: TGTGCCATCAGTGAGAGTACGGGGGGCCGGTACAATGAGCAGTTCTTC. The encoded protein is CAISESTGGRYNEQFF.

CDR3 loop: CASSLGGLAGIYEQYF. DNA for the CDR3: TGTGCCAGCAGTTTGGGGGGACTAGCGGGAATCTACGAGCAGTACTTC. The chain joins TRBV28 to TRBJ2-7, with 13 bases aligning to TRBD2. This CDR3 contains 16 residues. Trimming removed 3 bases from V and 3 bases from J; junction bases left unmatched: 5. Germline-derived CDR1 and CDR2 are MDHEN and SYDVKM.

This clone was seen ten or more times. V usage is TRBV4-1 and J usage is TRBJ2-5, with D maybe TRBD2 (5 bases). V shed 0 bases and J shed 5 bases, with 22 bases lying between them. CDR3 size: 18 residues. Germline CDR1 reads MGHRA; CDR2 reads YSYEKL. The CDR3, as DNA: TGCGCCAGCAGCCAAGACCCGCCCGCCGGGCGGGTCGGTGAGACCCAGTACTTC. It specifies CASSQDPPAGRVGETQYF.

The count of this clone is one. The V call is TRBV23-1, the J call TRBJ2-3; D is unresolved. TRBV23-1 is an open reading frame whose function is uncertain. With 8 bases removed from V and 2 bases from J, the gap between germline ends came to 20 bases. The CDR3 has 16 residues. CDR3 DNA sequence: TGCGCCAGCTCCCAAAGCGAACGGGCGGACACAGATACGCAGTATTTT. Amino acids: CASSQSERADTDTQYF.

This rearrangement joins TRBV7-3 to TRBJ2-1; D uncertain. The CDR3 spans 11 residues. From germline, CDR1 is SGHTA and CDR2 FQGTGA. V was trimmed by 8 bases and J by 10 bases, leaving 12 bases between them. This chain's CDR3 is CASSRGAEQFF. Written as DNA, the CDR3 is TGTGCCAGCTCGCGAGGTGCGGAGCAGTTCTTC.

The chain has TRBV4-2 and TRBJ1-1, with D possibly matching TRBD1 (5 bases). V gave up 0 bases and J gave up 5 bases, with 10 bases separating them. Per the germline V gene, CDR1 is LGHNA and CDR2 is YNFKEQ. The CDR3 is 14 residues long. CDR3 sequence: CASSQDSQGTEAFF. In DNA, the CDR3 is TGTGCCAGCAGCCAAGACAGCCAGGGTACTGAAGCTTTCTTT.

The DNA of the CDR3 is TGTGCCAGCAGCCAAGATGACGAGAGGGGCGAGCAGTACTTC. Its protein is CASSQDDERGEQYF. The rearrangement uses TRBV4-2 and TRBJ2-7, with D perhaps TRBD1 or TRBD2 (5 bases each). CDR3 length: 14 residues. In germline, CDR1 is LGHNA, CDR2 YNFKEQ. V was pared by 0 bases and J by 6 bases, with 12 bases between.

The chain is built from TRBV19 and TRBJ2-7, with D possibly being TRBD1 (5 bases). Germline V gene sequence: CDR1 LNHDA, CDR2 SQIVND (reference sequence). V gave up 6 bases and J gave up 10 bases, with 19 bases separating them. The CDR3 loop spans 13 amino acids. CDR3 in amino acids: CASSPQKGKTQYF. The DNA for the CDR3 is TGTGCCAGTAGCCCCCAGAAGGGGAAGACACAGTACTTC.

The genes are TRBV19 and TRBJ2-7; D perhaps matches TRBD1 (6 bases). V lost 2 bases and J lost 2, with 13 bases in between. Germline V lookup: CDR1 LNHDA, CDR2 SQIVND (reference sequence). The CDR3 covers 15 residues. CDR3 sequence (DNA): TGTGCCAGTAGTATACAGGGGACCTTTACCTACGAGCAGTACTTC. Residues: CASSIQGTFTYEQYF.

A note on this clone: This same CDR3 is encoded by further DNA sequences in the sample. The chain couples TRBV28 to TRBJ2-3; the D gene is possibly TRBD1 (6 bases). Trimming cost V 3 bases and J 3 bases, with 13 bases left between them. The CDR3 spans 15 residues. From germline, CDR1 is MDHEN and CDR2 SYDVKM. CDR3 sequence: CASSFNRVVTDTQYF. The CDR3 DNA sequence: TGTGCCAGCAGTTTTAACAGGGTGGTGACAGATACGCAGTATTTT.

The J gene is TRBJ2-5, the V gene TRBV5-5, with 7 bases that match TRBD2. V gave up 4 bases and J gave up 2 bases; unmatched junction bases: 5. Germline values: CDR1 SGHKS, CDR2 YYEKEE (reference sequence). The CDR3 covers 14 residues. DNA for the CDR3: TGTGCCAGCAGCCAGCCCGGGGGGCAAGAGACCCAGTACTTC. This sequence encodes CASSQPGGQETQYF.

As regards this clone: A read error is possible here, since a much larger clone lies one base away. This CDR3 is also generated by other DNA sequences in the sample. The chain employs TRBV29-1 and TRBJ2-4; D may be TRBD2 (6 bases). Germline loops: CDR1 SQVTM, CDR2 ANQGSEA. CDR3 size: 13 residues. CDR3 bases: TGCAGCGTAGAAGAAAGCGGGCAAGACATTCAGTACTTC. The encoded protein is CSVEESGQDIQYF.

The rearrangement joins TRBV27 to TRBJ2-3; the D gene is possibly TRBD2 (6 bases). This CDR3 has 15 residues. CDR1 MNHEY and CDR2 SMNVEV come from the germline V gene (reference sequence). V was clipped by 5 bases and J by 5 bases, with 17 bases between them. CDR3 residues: CASSNLRGNRDTQYF. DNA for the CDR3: TGTGCCAGCAGTAACCTCCGGGGGAACCGAGATACGCAGTATTTT.

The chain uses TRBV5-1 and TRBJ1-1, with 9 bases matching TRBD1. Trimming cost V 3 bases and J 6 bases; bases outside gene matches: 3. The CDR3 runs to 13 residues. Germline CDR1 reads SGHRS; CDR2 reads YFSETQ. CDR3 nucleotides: TGCGCCAGCAGCTGGGACAGGGAGTCTGAAGCTTTCTTT. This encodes CASSWDRESEAFF.

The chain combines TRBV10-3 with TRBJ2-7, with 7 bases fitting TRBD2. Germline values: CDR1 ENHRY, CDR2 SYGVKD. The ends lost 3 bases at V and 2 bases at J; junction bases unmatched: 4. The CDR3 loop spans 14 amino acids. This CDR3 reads CAISEGLEPYEQYF. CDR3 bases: TGTGCCATCAGTGAAGGACTAGAACCCTACGAGCAGTACTTC.

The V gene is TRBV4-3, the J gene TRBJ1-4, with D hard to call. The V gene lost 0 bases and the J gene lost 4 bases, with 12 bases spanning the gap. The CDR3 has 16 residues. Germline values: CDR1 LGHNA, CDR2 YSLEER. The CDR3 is CASSQDGSGFNEKLFF. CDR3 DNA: TGCGCCAGCAGCCAAGACGGCTCAGGCTTTAATGAAAAACTGTTTTTT.

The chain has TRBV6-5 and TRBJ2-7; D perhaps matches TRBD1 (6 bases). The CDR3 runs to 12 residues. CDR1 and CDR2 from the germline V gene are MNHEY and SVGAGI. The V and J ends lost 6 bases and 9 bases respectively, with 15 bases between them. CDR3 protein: CASSRTGKAQYF. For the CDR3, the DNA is TGTGCCAGCAGCCGTACAGGGAAGGCGCAGTACTTC.

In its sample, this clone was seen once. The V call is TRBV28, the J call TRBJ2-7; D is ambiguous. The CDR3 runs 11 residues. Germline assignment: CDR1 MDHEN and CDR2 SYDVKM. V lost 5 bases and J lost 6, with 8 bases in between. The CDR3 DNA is TGTGCCAGCAGTGGTTCATTCGAGCAGTACTTC. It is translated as CASSGSFEQYF.

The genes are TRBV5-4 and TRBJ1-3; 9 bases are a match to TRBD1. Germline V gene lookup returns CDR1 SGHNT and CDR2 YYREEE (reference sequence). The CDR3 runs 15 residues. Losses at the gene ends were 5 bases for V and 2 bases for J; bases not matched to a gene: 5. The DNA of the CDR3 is TGTGCCAGCAGTCAGGACAGGGGAACTGGAAACACCATATATTTT. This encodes CASSQDRGTGNTIYF.

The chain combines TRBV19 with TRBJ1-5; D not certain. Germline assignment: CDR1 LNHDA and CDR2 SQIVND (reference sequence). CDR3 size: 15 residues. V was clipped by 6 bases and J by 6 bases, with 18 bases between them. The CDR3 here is CASRYDPLATQPQHF. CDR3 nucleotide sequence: TGTGCCAGTAGATACGACCCTTTGGCGACTCAGCCCCAGCATTTT.

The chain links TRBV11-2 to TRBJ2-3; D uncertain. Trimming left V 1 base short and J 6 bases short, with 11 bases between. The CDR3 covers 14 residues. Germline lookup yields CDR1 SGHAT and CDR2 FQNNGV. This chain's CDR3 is CASSLVWASDTQYF. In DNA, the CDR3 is TGTGCCAGCAGCTTAGTTTGGGCCTCGGATACGCAGTATTTT. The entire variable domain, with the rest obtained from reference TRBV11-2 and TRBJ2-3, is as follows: EAGVAQSPRYKIIEKRQSVAFWCNPISGHATLYWYQQILGQGPKLLIQFQNNGVVDDSQLPKDRFSAERLKGVDSTLKIQPAKLEDSAVYLCASSLVWASDTQYFGPGTRLTVL.

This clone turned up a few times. The CDR3 DNA is TGCGCCAGCAGCTTGGGCGCGGGGGACTCGGAGGAGCAGTTCTTC. This codes for CASSLGAGDSEEQFF. The chain recombines TRBV5-1 with TRBJ2-1, with TRBD2 matching 7 bases. The CDR3 is 15 residues long. The trim removed 0 bases at V and 10 bases at J, leaving 10 bases unmatched. Germline values: CDR1 SGHRS, CDR2 YFSETQ.

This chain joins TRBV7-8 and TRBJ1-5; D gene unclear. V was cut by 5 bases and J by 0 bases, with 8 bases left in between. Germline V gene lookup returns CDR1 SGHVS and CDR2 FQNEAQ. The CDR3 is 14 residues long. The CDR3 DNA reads TGTGCCAGCAGCAGGACGTCTAGCAATCAGCCCCAGCATTTT. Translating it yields CASSRTSSNQPQHF.

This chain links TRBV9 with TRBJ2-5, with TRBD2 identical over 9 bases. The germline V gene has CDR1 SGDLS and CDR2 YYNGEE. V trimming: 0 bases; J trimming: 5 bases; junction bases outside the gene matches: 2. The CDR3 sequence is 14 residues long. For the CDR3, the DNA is TGTGCCAGCAGCGTAGATGCGGGAGGGGAGACCCAGTACTTC. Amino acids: CASSVDAGGETQYF. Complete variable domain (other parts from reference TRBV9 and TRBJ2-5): DSGVTQTPKHLITATGQRVTLRCSPRSGDLSVYWYQQSLDQGLQFLIQYYNGEERAKGNILERFSAQQFPDLHSELNLSSLELGDSALYFCASSVDAGGETQYFGPGTRLLVL.

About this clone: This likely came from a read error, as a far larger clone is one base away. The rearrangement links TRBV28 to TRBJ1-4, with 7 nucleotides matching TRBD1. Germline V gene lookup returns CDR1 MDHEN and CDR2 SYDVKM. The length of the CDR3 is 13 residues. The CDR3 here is CASHQGGDERLFF. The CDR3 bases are TGTGCCAGCCACCAGGGGGGGGATGAAAGACTGTTTTTT.

The CDR3 DNA sequence: TGTGCCAGCAGCTTAGGGGTGGCTAGGGCCTACGAGCAGTACTTC. Translating gives CASSLGVARAYEQYF. V gene TRBV11-2 combines with J gene TRBJ2-7, with D uncertain. Germline V lookup: CDR1 SGHAT, CDR2 FQNNGV. Deletions cut 1 base from V and 2 bases from J, with 12 bases between. CDR3 length: 15 amino acids.